This entry lists 31 T cell receptor beta chains sequenced from one sample in a study of blood T cell repertoires in COVID-19. TCRdb keeps only in-frame clones here, not all; method: immunoSEQ multiplex PCR. The table includes 120,000 to 150,000 clones, roughly nine tenths detected once. Sequenced sample: PBMCs or T cells enriched from blood (not recorded which). The receptor set was obtained from a woman aged 40 to 50 who had been exposed to COVID-19.

The chain recombines TRBV28 with TRBJ1-2; D call uncertain. Looked up from germline, CDR1 is MDHEN and CDR2 is SYDVKM. The germline V and J ends were trimmed by 7 bases and 2 bases, with 23 bases remaining between them. The CDR3 length is 17 residues. For the CDR3, the DNA is TGTGCCAGCAACCACATTACGTTATTACATAAAAACTATGGCTACACCTTC. This translates into CASNHITLLHKNYGYTF.

The V gene is TRBV6-2 or TRBV6-3, the J gene TRBJ2-6; a possible D gene is TRBD2 (6 bases). Germline V CDR1 and CDR2: MNHEY, SVGEGT. This CDR3 region has 17 residues. Trimming pared 6 bases from V and 5 bases from J, leaving 20 bases between. The CDR3 coding sequence is TGTGCCAGCAGCCCCGCCGGGACGGGGGTGAGGGCCAACGTCCTGACTTTC. This sequence encodes CASSPAGTGVRANVLTF.

The chain carries TRBV5-1 and TRBJ2-3, with D perhaps TRBD2 (5 bases). This CDR3 is built from 12 residues. The germline gives CDR1 SGHRS, CDR2 YFSETQ. Trimming left V 2 bases short and J 5 bases short, with 6 bases between. CDR3 amino acids: CASSFREDTQYF. In DNA, the CDR3 is TGCGCCAGCAGCTTTCGGGAAGATACGCAGTATTTT.

This clone was seen just once. This chain uses TRBV5-4 with TRBJ2-1; D might be TRBD2 (6 bases). There are 12 residues in the CDR3. Looked up from germline, CDR1 is SGHNT and CDR2 is YYREEE (reference sequence). Trimming stripped 3 bases from V and 8 bases from J, with 9 bases between. The DNA for the CDR3 is TGTGCCAGCAGCTCCTGGAGGGATGAGCAGTTCTTC. It encodes CASSSWRDEQFF.

The chain recombines TRBV19 with TRBJ1-2; 9 bases are shared with TRBD1. Germline lookup yields CDR1 LNHDA and CDR2 SQIVND (reference sequence). V was clipped by 5 bases and J by 8 bases; unmatched bases: 9. This CDR3 comprises 14 residues. The CDR3 protein is CASSSTGGAKGYTF. The CDR3 DNA follows: TGTGCCAGTAGTTCCACAGGGGGCGCAAAGGGCTACACCTTC.

The chain has TRBV6-2 or TRBV6-3 and TRBJ2-1; D may be TRBD1 (5 bases). Trimming took 3 bases from V and 5 from J, leaving 11 bases between them. CDR1 and CDR2 (germline): MNHEY, SVGEGT. The CDR3 spans 14 residues. The CDR3: CASSYFVRDNEQFF. CDR3 DNA: TGTGCCAGCAGTTATTTTGTCAGGGACAATGAGCAGTTCTTC.

The genes are TRBV18 and TRBJ1-1, with TRBD1 matching over 9 bases. Germline values: CDR1 KGHSH, CDR2 LQKENI. V trimming: 4 bases; J trimming: 2 bases; junction bases outside the gene matches: 5. This CDR3 region has 15 residues. The CDR3 sequence: CASSLDRGINTEAFF. CDR3 coding DNA: TGTGCCAGCTCACTGGACAGGGGAATTAACACTGAAGCTTTCTTT. Supplemented by reference TRBV18 and TRBJ1-1, the full variable domain reads NAGVMQNPRHLVRRRGQEARLRCSPMKGHSHVYWYRQLPEEGLKFMVYLQKENIIDESGMPKERFSAEFPKEGPSILRIQQVVRGDSAAYFCASSLDRGINTEAFFGQGTRLTVV.

This clone was detected only a few times. The chain links TRBV7-9 to TRBJ1-3; 7 nucleotides agree with TRBD1. This CDR3 comprises 15 residues. Losses at the gene ends were 7 bases for V and 6 bases for J; bases not matched to a gene: 12. From germline, CDR1 is SEHNR and CDR2 FQNEAQ (reference sequence). The CDR3 DNA sequence: TGTGCCAGCAAAGAGACAGGGTCGGCGCCAAACACCATATATTTT. As protein: CASKETGSAPNTIYF.

The chain is built from TRBV9 and TRBJ2-2; a possible D gene is TRBD2 (5 bases). V lost 1 base to trimming and J lost 3 bases, with 10 bases between them. Germline CDR1 and CDR2: SGDLS and YYNGEE. This CDR3 comprises 15 residues. CDR3 sequence reads: CASSVIGGDTGELFF. The CDR3 coding sequence is TGTGCCAGCAGCGTAATAGGAGGTGACACCGGGGAGCTGTTTTTT. Using reference TRBV9 and TRBJ2-2 for the parts outside the CDR3, the full variable domain is DSGVTQTPKHLITATGQRVTLRCSPRSGDLSVYWYQQSLDQGLQFLIQYYNGEERAKGNILERFSAQQFPDLHSELNLSSLELGDSALYFCASSVIGGDTGELFFGEGSRLTVL.

This clone was recorded many times. The chain recombines TRBV6-4 with TRBJ1-1; 7 nucleotides align to TRBD1. V gave up 3 bases and J gave up 2 bases; unmatched junction bases: 3. CDR3 length: 14 amino acids. Germline V gene lookup returns CDR1 MRHNA and CDR2 SNTAGT. As DNA, the CDR3 is TGTGCCAGCAGTGAAGGGGACAGCAACACTGAAGCTTTCTTT. Its translation: CASSEGDSNTEAFF.

J is TRBJ1-1 and V is TRBV19; D unclear. This CDR3 has 14 amino acids. The germline V gene encodes CDR1 LNHDA and CDR2 SQIVND (reference sequence). V lost 4 bases and J 2 bases, leaving 11 bases between the germline ends. CDR3 in amino acids: CASSTTRRNTEAFF. The CDR3 nucleotides read TGTGCCAGTAGTACCACTAGGCGAAACACTGAAGCTTTCTTT.

V is TRBV5-1 and J is TRBJ2-7; perhaps TRBD1 as D (5 bases). From germline, CDR1 is SGHRS and CDR2 YFSETQ. Trimming took 0 bases from V and 2 from J, leaving 12 bases between them. The CDR3 consists of 15 residues. CDR3 DNA: TGCGCCAGCAGCTTGGGGCAGGGCGTTGCCTACGAGCAGTACTTC. It codes for CASSLGQGVAYEQYF.

V gene TRBV19 combines with J gene TRBJ2-3; D gene ambiguous. The V gene lost 4 bases and the J gene lost 1 base, with 9 bases spanning the gap. This CDR3 comprises 14 residues. Germline assignment: CDR1 LNHDA and CDR2 SQIVND (reference sequence). CDR3 protein: CASSTSAGTDTQYF. CDR3 bases: TGTGCCAGTAGTACGAGCGCAGGCACAGATACGCAGTATTTT.

V and J are TRBV10-3 and TRBJ1-6; D remains ambiguous. CDR3 size: 9 residues. Germline V CDR1 and CDR2: ENHRY, SYGVKD. Trimming cost V 10 bases and J 9 bases, with 4 bases left between them. This chain's CDR3 is CATFSPLHF. CDR3 in DNA: TGTGCCACCTTTTCACCCCTCCACTTT.

The chain links TRBV28 to TRBJ1-3, with TRBD1 as a possible D gene (5 bases). The germline CDR1 and CDR2 sequences are MDHEN and SYDVKM. Trimming took 3 bases from V and 0 from J, leaving 12 bases between them. The CDR3 has 16 residues. CDR3 sequence: CASSLPGGISGNTIYF. Here the CDR3 DNA reads TGTGCCAGCAGTTTGCCCGGGGGGATCTCTGGAAACACCATATATTTT.

V and J are TRBV2 and TRBJ1-1; maybe TRBD1 (6 bases). CDR3 length: 15 residues. The germline gives CDR1 SNHLY, CDR2 FYNNEI. V dropped 1 base and J dropped 8 bases, with 17 bases sitting between them. CDR3 loop: CASSEVGTTSTEAFF. The CDR3 region has the DNA TGTGCCAGCAGTGAAGTAGGGACAACTAGTACAGAAGCTTTCTTT.

The rearrangement uses TRBV21-1 and TRBJ1-1; the table gives TRBD1 as D, unverified against the DNA. TRBV21-1 is an annotated pseudogene. The CDR3 length is 13 residues. The CDR3 DNA reads as TGTGCCAGCAGCAAGGAGACAGGGGAGGGAGCTTTCTTT. Protein sequence: CASSKETGEGAFF.

The chain recombines TRBV2 with TRBJ1-5; TRBD1 aligns across 7 bases. V gave up 6 bases and J gave up 4 bases; unmatched junction bases: 12. From germline, CDR1 is SNHLY and CDR2 FYNNEI. The CDR3 has 16 amino acids. CDR3 bases: TGTGCCAGCAGCGTTGGACAGGTAGGGGGAAATCAGCCCCAGCATTTT. It translates to CASSVGQVGGNQPQHF.

The chain couples TRBV3-1 (or the pseudogene TRBV3-2) to TRBJ1-2, with 7 nucleotides matching TRBD1. Per germline, CDR1 LGHDT and CDR2 YNNKEL (reference sequence). Trimming removed 10 bases from V and 4 bases from J; junction bases left unmatched: 6. The CDR3 has 12 residues. This chain's CDR3 is CATRQGVYGYTF. The CDR3 nucleotides read TGTGCCACCCGACAGGGAGTCTATGGCTACACCTTC.

The count of this clone is one. The V gene is TRBV12-5, the J gene TRBJ2-5; TRBD2 aligns across 10 bases. With 2 bases clipped from V and 7 bases from J, the junction kept 7 bases outside the gene matches. This CDR3 spans 15 amino acids. Germline assignment: CDR1 LGHNT and CDR2 FRNRAP. For the CDR3, the DNA is TGTGCTAGTGGTTTGCCGTTAGCGGGAGGCGGGACCCAGTACTTC. It specifies CASGLPLAGGGTQYF.

The gene calls are TRBV6-5 and TRBJ2-7; D perhaps matches TRBD1 (5 bases). Germline assignment: CDR1 MNHEY and CDR2 SVGAGI. CDR3 length: 15 amino acids. V was clipped by 7 bases and J by 5 bases, with 21 bases between them. The CDR3 nucleotides read TGTGCCAGCACCGCGTCCACGGACACACCCGACGAGCAGTACTTC. The encoded protein is CASTASTDTPDEQYF.

The chain uses TRBV7-9 and TRBJ1-1; 8 bases match TRBD1. The germline V gene encodes CDR1 SEHNR and CDR2 FQNEAQ (reference sequence). Trimming took 4 bases from V and 3 from J; bases not matched to a gene: 7. The CDR3 spans 15 residues. CDR3 bases: TGTGCCAGCAGCTCCGGACAGGGCAGGGACACTGAAGCTTTCTTT. Residues: CASSSGQGRDTEAFF. Supplemented by reference TRBV7-9 and TRBJ1-1, the full variable domain reads DTGVSQNPRHKITKRGQNVTFRCDPISEHNRLYWYRQTLGQGPEFLTYFQNEAQLEKSRLLSDRFSAERPKGSFSTLEIQRTEQGDSAMYLCASSSGQGRDTEAFFGQGTRLTVV.

The count of this clone is one. This chain uses TRBV11-2 with TRBJ1-5, with 7 bases identical to TRBD1. V was clipped by 5 bases and J by 3 bases; unmatched bases: 1. This CDR3 comprises 13 residues. The germline V gene has CDR1 SGHAT and CDR2 FQNNGV. This CDR3 is CASSQGVNQPQHF. CDR3 nucleotide sequence: TGTGCCAGCAGCCAGGGGGTCAATCAGCCCCAGCATTTT.

With respect to this clone: Other DNA sequences from this sample encode an identical CDR3 as well. This chain links TRBV19 with TRBJ1-5, with 7 bases matching TRBD1. Germline loops: CDR1 LNHDA, CDR2 SQIVND (reference sequence). The CDR3 consists of 14 residues. Trimming cost V 5 bases and J 2 bases; bases outside gene matches: 3. The CDR3 protein is CASSGTGGNQPQHF. The CDR3 DNA follows: TGTGCCAGTAGTGGCACAGGGGGCAATCAGCCCCAGCATTTT.

This chain connects TRBV2 to TRBJ1-6; D possibly corresponds to TRBD1 (5 bases). Germline CDR1 reads SNHLY; CDR2 reads FYNNEI. The CDR3 runs to 15 residues. V lost 3 bases to trimming and J lost 5 bases, with 11 bases between them. The CDR3 DNA is TGTGCCAGCAGTGATGCAGGGCGTAATAATTCACCCCTCCACTTT. The encoded protein is CASSDAGRNNSPLHF.

The rearrangement links TRBV5-1 to TRBJ1-2, with D unclear. CDR3 length: 13 residues. Germline V lookup: CDR1 SGHRS, CDR2 YFSETQ. V gave up 2 bases and J gave up 3 bases, with 8 bases separating them. CDR3 in DNA: TGCGCCAGCAGCTTACCCAGTGACTATGGCTACACCTTC. Residues: CASSLPSDYGYTF.

The V and J genes are TRBV7-2 and TRBJ2-7, with TRBD2 matching over 10 bases. The germline V gene encodes CDR1 SGHTA and CDR2 FQGNSA. This CDR3 spans 15 amino acids. The trim removed 1 base at V and 1 base at J, leaving 1 base unmatched. CDR3 region: CASSLGTSGSYEQYF. The DNA of the CDR3 is TGTGCCAGCAGCTTAGGGACTAGCGGATCCTACGAGCAGTACTTC.

V is TRBV5-1 and J is TRBJ1-2; D gene ambiguous. V lost 0 bases, J lost 1 base, and 10 bases lay in between. The CDR3 spans 15 residues. CDR1 SGHRS and CDR2 YFSETQ come from the germline V gene. The CDR3 reads CASSLGAIINYGYTF. In DNA form, the CDR3 reads TGCGCCAGCAGCTTGGGGGCAATAATTAACTATGGCTACACCTTC.

The V call is TRBV15, the J call TRBJ2-5; possibly TRBD2 for D (5 bases). Germline lookup yields CDR1 LNHNV and CDR2 YYDKDF (reference sequence). Trimming removed 0 bases at V and 3 bases at J, with 11 bases between. CDR3 length: 15 residues. CDR3 bases: TGTGCCACCAGCAGAGATCTTGGAGGCGAAGAGACCCAGTACTTC. Its translation is CATSRDLGGEETQYF. The full variable domain, with the rest looked up from reference TRBV15 and TRBJ2-5, is DAMVIQNPRYQVTQFGKPVTLSCSQTLNHNVMYWYQQKSSQAPKLLFHYYDKDFNNEADTPDNFQSRRPNTSFCFLDIRSPGLGDTAMYLCATSRDLGGEETQYFGPGTRLLVL.

The chain joins TRBV5-6 to TRBJ2-2; the D is unclear. This CDR3 has 15 residues. Between the trimmed V and J ends, which lost 1 base and 1 base, there was a span of 8 bases. Germline V gene data show CDR1 as SGHDT and CDR2 as YYEEEE. CDR3 protein: CASSLTRLNTGELFF. The CDR3 DNA follows: TGTGCCAGCAGCTTGACGCGGTTGAACACCGGGGAGCTGTTTTTT.

DNA for the CDR3: TGTGCCAGCAGCTTGTTACCGGGACAGGCGAACACTGAAGCTTTCTTT. Translation: CASSLLPGQANTEAFF. The V gene is TRBV5-6, the J gene TRBJ1-1, with 8 bases that match TRBD1. Germline V lookup: CDR1 SGHDT, CDR2 YYEEEE. V trimming: 1 base; J trimming: 1 base; junction bases outside the gene matches: 6. The CDR3 totals 16 residues.